The 8 T cell receptor beta chains below come from one sample, sequenced in a study of CD8+ T cells in alopecia areata. Following extraction, RNA underwent reverse transcription to cDNA, which served as the sequencing template. Clones were read by immunoSEQ multiplex PCR, and TCRdb kept only the in-frame ones, dropping some. The profile shows 100,000 to 150,000 clones, approximately 47% of them singletons. Sequenced sample: NKG2D-low CD8+ T cells sorted from blood. Receptors were obtained from a human donor with alopecia areata.

The V gene is TRBV27, the J gene TRBJ1-2; D might be TRBD1 (5 bases). V shed 2 bases and J shed 7 bases, with 11 bases lying between them. The V gene's germline CDR1 is MNHEY and CDR2 SMNVEV (reference sequence). This CDR3 comprises 13 residues. Written as DNA, the CDR3 is TGTGCCAGCAGTTTAGCAGGGATGAGTGGCTACACCTTC. It encodes CASSLAGMSGYTF.

The rearrangement links TRBV28 to TRBJ2-5; D gene ambiguous. This CDR3 region has 14 residues. V lost 2 bases and J 0 bases, leaving 7 bases between the germline ends. Germline V CDR1 and CDR2: MDHEN, SYDVKM. CDR3 region: CASSLSTYQETQYF. CDR3 nucleotides: TGTGCCAGCAGTTTAAGCACGTACCAAGAGACCCAGTACTTC.

This clone was seen a few times. V gene TRBV6-1 combines with J gene TRBJ1-5; D not resolved. CDR1 is MNHNS and CDR2 is SASEGT in the germline V gene. Deletions cut 3 bases from V and 5 bases from J, with 14 bases between. The CDR3 runs to 15 residues. CDR3 in amino acids: CASSEAPSSHQPQHF. In DNA, the CDR3 is TGTGCCAGCAGTGAGGCCCCATCGTCCCATCAGCCCCAGCATTTT.

The chain employs TRBV4-1 and TRBJ1-2; 7 bases agree with TRBD1. The CDR3 spans 14 residues. The germline V gene encodes CDR1 MGHRA and CDR2 YSYEKL. V was clipped by 3 bases and J by 8 bases; unmatched bases: 9. The CDR3 loop reads CASSQAEGARGYTF. CDR3 sequence (DNA): TGCGCCAGCAGCCAGGCGGAGGGGGCCCGGGGCTACACCTTC.

This clone was observed many times. The identical CDR3 is also encoded by other nucleotide sequences in the sample. The genes are TRBV27 and TRBJ1-1; no reliable D call. The CDR3 runs to 14 residues. The V gene's germline CDR1 is MNHEY and CDR2 SMNVEV (reference sequence). Trimming shortened V by 2 bases and J by 0 bases, and 7 bases separated the two germline ends. The CDR3 nucleotides are TGTGCCAGCAGTTTAAGTGTTATGAACACTGAAGCTTTCTTT. Translating gives CASSLSVMNTEAFF.

The rearrangement links TRBV29-1 to TRBJ2-7, with 9 bases lining up with TRBD1. CDR3 length equals 14 residues. Germline V gives CDR1 SQVTM, CDR2 ANQGSEA. Trimming took 6 bases from V and 6 from J; bases not matched to a gene: 12. The CDR3 reads CSVTSGTGTGEQYF. In DNA form, the CDR3 reads TGCAGCGTGACCTCCGGGACAGGGACAGGCGAGCAGTACTTC.

V usage is TRBV29-1 and J usage is TRBJ2-5, with 8 nucleotides matching TRBD2. The CDR3 is 14 residues long. The junction had 6 bases not matched to a gene; V was cut back by 3 bases and J by 3 bases. CDR1 is SQVTM and CDR2 is ANQGSEA in the germline V gene. DNA for the CDR3: TGCAGCGTTGAGGGCGGGAGGTTAGAAGAGACCCAGTACTTC. Translation: CSVEGGRLEETQYF.

The V and J genes are TRBV27 and TRBJ1-2; no clear D gene. CDR1 MNHEY and CDR2 SMNVEV come from the germline V gene (reference sequence). CDR3 length: 14 residues. The germline V and J ends were trimmed by 3 bases and 1 base, with 9 bases remaining between them. CDR3 bases: TGTGCCAGCAGTTTCGGGGTGGGTAACTATGGCTACACCTTC. Protein: CASSFGVGNYGYTF.